Sequencing of this TCR beta chain was carried out in a study of graft-versus-host responses after intestinal transplantation. Study-level background: Each transplant was multivisceral, liver-intestinal, or isolated intestinal. Each recipient received anti-thymocyte globulin induction, then tacrolimus and steroids for approximately 3 years.

TCRdb's copy holds only in-frame clones and misses some; the assay was immunoSEQ multiplex PCR. The data contain roughly 81,000 clones, around 83% of them seen just once; the ten biggest clones take up roughly 0.8%. Turning to this clone: Its antigen is undetermined.

This CDR3 has 15 amino acids. Germline-derived CDR1 and CDR2 are LNHDA and SQIVND (reference sequence). V was clipped by 3 bases and J by 6 bases, with 14 bases between them. General observations from the study: Early post-transplant falls in HvG clones accompanied the peak levels of circulating GvH clones. Recipient marrow showed GvH clones, some seen first in ileum or blood.

This TCR came from a human donor who received an intestinal transplant. The chain links TRBV19 to TRBJ2-2, with D perhaps TRBD1 (6 bases). Specimen: unstimulated CD4+ T cells sorted from spleen or lymph node cells, collected before intestinal transplant. For the CDR3, the DNA is TGTGCCAGTAGTATGGTAGGGGGATCGGCCGGGGAGCTGTTTTTT. This encodes CASSMVGGSAGELFF.